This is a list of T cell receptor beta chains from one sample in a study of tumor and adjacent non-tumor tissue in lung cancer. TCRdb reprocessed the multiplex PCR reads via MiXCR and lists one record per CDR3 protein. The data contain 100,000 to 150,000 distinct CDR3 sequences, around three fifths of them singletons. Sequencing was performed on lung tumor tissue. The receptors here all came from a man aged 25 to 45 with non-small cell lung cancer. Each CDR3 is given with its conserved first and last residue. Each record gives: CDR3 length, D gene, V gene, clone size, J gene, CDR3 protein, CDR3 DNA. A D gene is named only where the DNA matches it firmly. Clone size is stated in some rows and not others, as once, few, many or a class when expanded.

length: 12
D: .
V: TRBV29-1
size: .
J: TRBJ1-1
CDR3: CSVAWQGIEALF
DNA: TGCAGTGTCGCATGGCAGGGCATTGAAGCTCTCTTT

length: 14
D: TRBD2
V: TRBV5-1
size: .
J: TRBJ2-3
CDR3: CASSFGTSLDAQYF
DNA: TGCGCCAGCAGCTTTGGGACTAGCTTGGATGCGCAGTATTTT

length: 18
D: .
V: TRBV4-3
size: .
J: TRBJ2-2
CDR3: CASSQEGTSRGNTRELFF
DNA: TGCGCCAGCAGCCAAGAGGGAACTAGTCGGGGTAACACCAGGGAGCTGTTTTTT

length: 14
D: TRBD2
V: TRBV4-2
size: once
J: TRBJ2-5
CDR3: CACSQYRGVDTQYF
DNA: TGTGCCTGCAGCCAATATCGGGGGGTGGATACCCAGTACTTC

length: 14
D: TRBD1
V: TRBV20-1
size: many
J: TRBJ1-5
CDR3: CSAVTGGESQPQHF
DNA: TGCAGTGCCGTAACAGGGGGCGAAAGTCAGCCCCAGCATTTT

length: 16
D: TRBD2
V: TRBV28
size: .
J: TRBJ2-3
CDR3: CTSSLTVAGGGPGHYF
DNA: TGTACCAGCAGTTTAACCGTCGCGGGAGGGGGGCCAGGGCATTATTTT

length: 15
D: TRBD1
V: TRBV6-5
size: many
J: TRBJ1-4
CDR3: CASSQAGTGGEKLFF
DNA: TGTGCCAGCAGTCAAGCCGGGACAGGGGGGGAAAAACTGTTTTTT

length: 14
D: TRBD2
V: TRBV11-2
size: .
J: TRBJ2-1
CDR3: CASSGGAGINDQFF
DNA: TGTGCCAGTAGCGGGGGGGCGGGAATCAATGACCAGTTCTTC

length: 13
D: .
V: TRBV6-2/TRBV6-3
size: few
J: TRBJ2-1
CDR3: CASSSTGRNEQFF
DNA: TGTGCCAGCAGTTCCACAGGGCGCAATGAGCAGTTCTTC

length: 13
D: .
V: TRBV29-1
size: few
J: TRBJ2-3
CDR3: CSVGRGRTDTQYF
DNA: TGCAGCGTTGGCAGGGGACGCACAGATACGCAGTATTTT

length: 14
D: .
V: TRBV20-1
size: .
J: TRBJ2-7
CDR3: CSARVAGKSYKQYF
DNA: TGCAGTGCTAGAGTGGCAGGGAAATCCTACAAGCAATACTTC

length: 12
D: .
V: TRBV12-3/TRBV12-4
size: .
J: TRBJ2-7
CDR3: CANTLAPRQQYF
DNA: TGTGCCAACACCCTGGCCCCTAGGCAGCAGTACTTC

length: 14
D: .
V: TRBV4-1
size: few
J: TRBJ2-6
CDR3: CASTYRAGANVLTF
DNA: TGCGCCAGCACCTACAGGGCCGGGGCCAACGTCCTGACTTTC

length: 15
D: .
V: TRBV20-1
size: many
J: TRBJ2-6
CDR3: CSASPTGPGANVLTF
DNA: TGCAGTGCTAGCCCTACAGGGCCCGGGGCCAACGTCCTGACTTTC

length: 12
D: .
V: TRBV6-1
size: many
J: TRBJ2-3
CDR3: CAIGPGEDTQYF
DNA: TGTGCCATCGGTCCGGGGGAAGATACGCAGTATTTT

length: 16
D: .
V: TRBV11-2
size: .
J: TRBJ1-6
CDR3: CASSLTGGVGNSSLHF
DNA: TGTGCCAGCAGCCTCACGGGTGGGGTCGGTAATTCATCACTCCACTTT

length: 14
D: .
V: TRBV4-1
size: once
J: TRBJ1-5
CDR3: CDSSQEQGNQSQHF
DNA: TGCGACAGCAGCCAAGAACAGGGTAATCAGTCCCAGCATTTT

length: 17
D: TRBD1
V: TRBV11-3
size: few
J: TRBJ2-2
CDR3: CASSLLYGDSPIGELFF
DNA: TGTGCCAGCAGCTTATTATACGGGGACAGCCCTATCGGGGAGCTGTTTTTC

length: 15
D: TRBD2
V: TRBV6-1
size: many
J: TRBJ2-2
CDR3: CASSEASGSTGELFF
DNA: TGTGCCAGCAGTGAAGCTAGCGGGAGCACCGGGGAGCTGTTTTTT

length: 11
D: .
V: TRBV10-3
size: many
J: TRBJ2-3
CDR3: CAILAGDTQYF
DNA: TGTGCCATATTAGCAGGAGATACGCAGTATTTT

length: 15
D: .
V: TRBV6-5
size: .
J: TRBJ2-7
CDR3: CASSFSRPGQPEQYF
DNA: TGTGCCAGCAGTTTCTCAAGACCTGGCCAACCCGAGCAGTACTTC

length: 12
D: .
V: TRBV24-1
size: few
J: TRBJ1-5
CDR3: CATSGTRGTQHF
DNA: TGTGCCACCAGTGGCACTAGGGGTACCCAGCATTTT

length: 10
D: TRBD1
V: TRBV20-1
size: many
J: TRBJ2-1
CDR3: CSASFGQVFF
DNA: TGCAGTGCTAGCTTCGGACAGGTGTTCTTC

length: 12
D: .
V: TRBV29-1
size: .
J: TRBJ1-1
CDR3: CSFVWQDIEAFF
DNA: TGCAGCTTTGTATGGCAGGACATTGAAGCTTTCTTT

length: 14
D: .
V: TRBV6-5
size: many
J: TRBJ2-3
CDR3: CASSYREAADTQYF
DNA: TGTGCCAGCAGTTACAGGGAGGCGGCAGATACGCAGTATTTT

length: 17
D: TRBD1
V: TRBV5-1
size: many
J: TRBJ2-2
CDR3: CASSLTGVTANTGELFF
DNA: TGCGCCAGCAGCTTGACAGGGGTGACCGCCAACACCGGGGAGCTGTTTTTT

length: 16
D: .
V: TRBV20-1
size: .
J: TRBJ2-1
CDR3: CSASGPGDTLSYEQFF
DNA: TGCAGTGCTAGTGGTCCTGGGGACACACTTTCCTACGAGCAGTTCTTC

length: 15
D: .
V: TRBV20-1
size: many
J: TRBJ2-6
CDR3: CSARDVVSGANVLTF
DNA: TGCAGTGCTAGAGATGTAGTCTCTGGGGCCAACGTCCTGACTTTC

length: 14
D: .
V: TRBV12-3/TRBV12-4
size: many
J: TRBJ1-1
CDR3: CASSLAGVDTEAFF
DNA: TGTGCCAGCAGTTTAGCAGGGGTGGACACTGAAGCTTTCTTT

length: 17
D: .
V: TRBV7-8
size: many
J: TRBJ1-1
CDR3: CASSFTQGRTLDTEAFF
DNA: TGTGCCAGCAGCTTTACCCAGGGACGGACCCTCGACACTGAAGCTTTCTTT

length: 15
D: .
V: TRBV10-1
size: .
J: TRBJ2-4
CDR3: CASSGPSLAKNIQYF
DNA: TGCGCCAGCAGTGGTCCTAGTTTGGCTAAAAACATTCAATACTTC

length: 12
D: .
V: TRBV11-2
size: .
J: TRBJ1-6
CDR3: CANSQPATPLHF
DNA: TGTGCCAACAGTCAACCAGCGACACCCCTCCACTTT

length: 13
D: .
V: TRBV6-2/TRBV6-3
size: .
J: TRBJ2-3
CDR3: CASGLTGADTQYF
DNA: TGTGCCAGCGGTCTAACGGGAGCAGATACGCAGTATTTT

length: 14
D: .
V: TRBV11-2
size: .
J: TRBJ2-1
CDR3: CANSFESFYNEQFF
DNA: TGTGCCAACAGCTTCGAGTCCTTCTACAATGAGCAGTTCTTC

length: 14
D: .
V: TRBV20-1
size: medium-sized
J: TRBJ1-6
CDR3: CSGRAGYDNSPLHF
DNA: TGCAGTGGGCGAGCTGGGTACGATAATTCACCCCTCCACTTT

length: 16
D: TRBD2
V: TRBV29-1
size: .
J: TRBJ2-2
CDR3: CSVTPQGTMNTGELFF
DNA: TGCAGCGTTACTCCTCAAGGGACTATGAACACCGGGGAGCTGTTTTTT

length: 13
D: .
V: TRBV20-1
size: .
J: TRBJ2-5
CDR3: CSAIRGGQETQYF
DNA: TGCAGCGCTATAAGGGGGGGCCAAGAGACCCAGTACTTC

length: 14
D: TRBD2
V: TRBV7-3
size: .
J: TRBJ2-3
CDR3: CASSPGLAGDTQYF
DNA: TGTGCCAGTAGCCCGGGACTAGCCGGGGATACACAGTATTTT

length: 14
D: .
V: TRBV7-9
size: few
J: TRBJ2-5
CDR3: CASSLQGTQETQYF
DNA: TGTGCCAGCAGCTTACAGGGGACCCAAGAGACCCAGTACTTC

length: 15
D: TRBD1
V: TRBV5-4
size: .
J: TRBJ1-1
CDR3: CASRQGEGLNTEAFF
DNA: TGTGCCAGCAGGCAGGGGGAAGGGCTGAACACTGAAGCTTTCTTT

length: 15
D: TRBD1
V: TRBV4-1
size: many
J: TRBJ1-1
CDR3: CASSGRQGKNTEAFF
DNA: TGCGCCAGCAGCGGACGACAGGGGAAGAACACTGAAGCTTTCTTT

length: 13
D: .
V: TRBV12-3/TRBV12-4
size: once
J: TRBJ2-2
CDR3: CASCDLITGELFF
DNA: TGTGCCAGCTGTGACTTAATCACCGGGGAGCTGTTTTTT